The clone carrying this T cell receptor beta chain was seen many times. Antigen: not known. Hyperthyroidism was newly diagnosed in patients aged 18 to 65 (duration under 2 months). Criteria for exclusion of patients were uncontrolled infection, other autoimmune disease, pregnancy or lactation. This sample was included in a study of T cells in Graves' hyperthyroidism and ophthalmopathy. V lost 2 bases, J lost 4 bases, and 4 bases stayed unmatched. Germline lookup yields CDR1 LGHDT and CDR2 YNNKEL (reference sequence). The CDR3 runs to 17 residues. Amplification targeted TCR beta CDR3 regions from RNA transcripts. Using the HTBI primer set, a first-round RT-PCR was run on the TCR CDR3. Each CDR3 protein gets one entry after TCRdb re-called the multiplex PCR reads with MiXCR. Of about 720,000 distinct CDR3 sequences in the sample, less than 20% were seen once. Points from the study as a whole: Blood held most thyroid clonotypes expanded above 0.001 frequency.

Sequenced sample: blood. This chain uses TRBV3-1 with TRBJ2-2, with 13 bases aligning to TRBD2. This TCR was sampled from a man between 18 and 29 years old with Graves' hyperthyroidism. CDR3 in amino acids: CASSQTGTSGVTGELFF. In DNA, the CDR3 is TGTGCCAGCAGCCAAACCGGGACTAGCGGGGTCACCGGGGAGCTGTTTTTT.